This T cell receptor (beta chain) stems from a study of human T cells and chemical hapten exposure (dated by TCRdb to the early 2020s). Notes on the research overall: For sensitization, 2% DPC in acetone was applied to a roughly 2 cm by roughly 2 cm area of upper inner arm skin. Throughout the roughly 25-week study period, patients were also given weekly therapeutic DPC doses on the scalp. Patch testing was done on the upper back using Finn chambers containing 0.01% DPC, and results were scored after 6 days according to International Contact Dermatitis Research Group standards. The mostly female patient cohort included alopecia areata with under or over 50% scalp involvement, alopecia totalis and alopecia universalis. Libraries were combined into a pool for sequencing, and differences in TCR yield between samples came mainly from small differences in library volumes within the pool. In alopecia patients, the study followed how the peripheral blood TCR repertoire changed in vivo over primary and secondary sensitization to diphenylcyclopropenone (DPC), a hapten. Blood samples were taken from patients before sensitization (week 0) and at 2, 6 and about 24 weeks after DPC sensitization. For TCR sequencing, blood came from 25 to 35 alopecia patients at anywhere from one to four time points (pre-sensitization, 2, 6 and 24 weeks).

For this clonotype: Its antigen is still unknown. The record has no base qualities; no much larger clone is one base away.

The time point label on this specimen signifies: patch test 1, 2 weeks after DPC sensitization. The treatment or condition tag for this specimen amounts to: therapeutic diphenylcyclopropenone sensitization with weekly scalp DPC. Blood at each patch-test visit was drawn before the patch test was applied. To be eligible, patients had to be aged 18 to 70, diagnosed with alopecia and judged suitable for DPC therapy, while pregnant patients were excluded. Total RNA was extracted from unfractionated whole blood that had been collected in Tempus Blood RNA tubes. Paper-wide results and their limitations: DPC sensitization did not change how many TCRs were above 1 in 1000 frequency, and no evidence was found of alterations in global repertoire structure. Repeated subsampling changed both the strength of the expansion versus patch-test correlation and the threshold at which that correlation became significant. Because every patient had alopecia, a presumed autoimmune disease, the patients' immune response might differ from that of healthy individuals. Patch test score correlated positively with the number of PT1 expanded TCRs, reaching significance at thresholds 8, 16 and 32 but not at 4. Compared with pre-sensitization or healthy control sets, expanded TCRs formed significantly more large CDR3 similarity clusters, which is consistent with antigen-driven responses.

The CDR3 runs 11 amino acids, cysteine and phenylalanine included. The read is trimmed to its CDR3 DNA, 33 bases read in frame from base 1. V loses 4 bases, J loses 9 bases, and the germline ends lie 7 bases apart. The germline V gene supplies CDR1 MNHEY and CDR2 SVGEGT. The library relied on RACE. Sequenced on a NextSeq 500. Library preparation attached unique molecular identifiers to individual cDNA molecules for quantitative, reproducible TCR counting. For every blood RNA sample, sequencing covered both the TCR alpha and TCR beta chains. On the authors' methods: Samples had a median of about 90,000 TCRs, with a range from 23,224 to 690,600. The Decombinator software suite was used to annotate the V, J and CDR3 of the TCR reads. For the PS versus PT1 abundance plots, all samples were subsampled to the same number of TCRs (28,000). TCRs were defined as expanded if absent before sensitization and observed at least eight times at the 2-week time point. The public reads were reanalyzed by TCRdb: fastp trimming at Q25, MiXCR alignment, in-frame beta chains only. Rows with a matching CDR3 protein are joined into one entry that keeps the most common DNA and genes. These V and J calls originate from TCRdb's pipeline instead of the authors' own analysis. This sample comprises a few hundred thousand distinct CDR3 sequences, around 5% of them detected only once. The top ten clones comprise around 2.3% of the sample.

The TCR was taken from a woman aged 45-60 years with alopecia areata. Some clones in this sample may be carry-over from other donors' samples. The material was whole blood, obtained in connection with sensitization to the hapten diphenylcyclopropenone (DPC). Here the chain combines TRBV6-2 or TRBV6-3 and TRBJ1-5; no confident D gene assignment can be made. DNA sequence: TGTGCCAGCAGTTCAGATGGGCCCCAGCATTTT. It encodes CASSSDGPQHF.